These 9 T cell receptor beta chains share one sample of origin, sequenced in a study of post-analysis software for immune sequencing data. The authors incorporated unique molecular identifiers into the TCR beta cDNA libraries. TCRdb re-called the PCR reads through MiXCR, storing one row per CDR3 protein. The sample lists 750,000 to 950,000 distinct CDR3 sequences; about 57% were seen once. These receptors' targets are unknown. Study conclusions and caveats: Patients showed TRBV5-6, TRBV5-1 and TRBV20-1 among 4 or 5 TRBV segments more frequent than in controls.

Input material: blood. Receptors originate from a girl aged 10-17 years with multiple sclerosis.

This chain joins TRBV7-9 and TRBJ2-3, with D possibly being TRBD2 (7 bases). CDR3 length: 16 residues. Deletions cut 6 bases from V and 3 bases from J, with 19 bases between. Germline V gene data show CDR1 as SEHNR and CDR2 as FQNEAQ (reference sequence). The CDR3 sequence: CASRSLWGGPTDTQYF. In DNA form, the CDR3 reads TGTGCCAGCAGAAGTTTGTGGGGGGGCCCTACAGATACGCAGTATTTT. The variable domain in full, completed from reference TRBV7-9 and TRBJ2-3, reads DTGVSQNPRHKITKRGQNVTFRCDPISEHNRLYWYRQTLGQGPEFLTYFQNEAQLEKSRLLSDRFSAERPKGSFSTLEIQRTEQGDSAMYLCASRSLWGGPTDTQYFGPGTRLTVL.

V is TRBV20-1 and J is TRBJ2-5, with D maybe TRBD2 (5 bases). The DNA matches TRBJ2-7 better at its end, which makes the J call doubtful. Germline CDR1 is DFQATT and CDR2 is SNEGSKA (reference sequence). CDR3 length equals 15 residues. The CDR3 DNA is TGCAGTGCAGCCAAGCGACAAGGACTGCAATACGAGCAGTACTTC. Its protein product is CSAAKRQGLQYEQYF.

The chain joins TRBV7-9 to TRBJ2-7; a possible D gene is TRBD2 (5 bases). V was pared by 5 bases and J by 3 bases, with 8 bases between. CDR3 length equals 12 residues. The germline V gene encodes CDR1 SEHNR and CDR2 FQNEAQ (reference sequence). The CDR3 loop is CASSIGNYEQYF. In DNA form, the CDR3 reads TGTGCCAGCAGCATCGGGAACTACGAGCAGTACTTC.

V and J are TRBV5-1 and TRBJ1-2; 8 bases are a match to TRBD1. Germline-derived CDR1 and CDR2 are SGHRS and YFSETQ. This CDR3 has 13 residues. Germline trimming cut 0 bases from V and 8 bases from J; bases unmatched to any gene: 3. CDR3 nucleotide sequence: TGCGCCAGCAGCTTGGCCGACAGGGGAGGCTACACCTTC. This codes for CASSLADRGGYTF.

J is TRBJ2-1 and V is TRBV29-1; D tentatively fits TRBD1 or TRBD2 (6 bases each). The CDR3 spans 18 residues. V was trimmed by 2 bases and J by 1 base, leaving 21 bases between them. Germline V gene lookup returns CDR1 SQVTM and CDR2 ANQGSEA. The CDR3 coding sequence is TGCAGCGTTGAAAGTAGGGGGGTCCGAACGAGGTCCTACAATGAGCAGTTCTTC. This gives the protein CSVESRGVRTRSYNEQFF.

The gene calls are TRBV29-1 and TRBJ2-1; D is uncertain. The CDR3 totals 14 residues. The germline CDR1 and CDR2 sequences are SQVTM and ANQGSEA. The V gene lost 4 bases and the J gene lost 6 bases, with 16 bases spanning the gap. This CDR3 reads CSVGPLSILNEQFF. CDR3 coding DNA: TGCAGCGTTGGACCCCTTAGTATTCTCAATGAGCAGTTCTTC.

The rearrangement uses TRBV5-1 and TRBJ2-2, with 8 bases fitting TRBD2. From germline, CDR1 is SGHRS and CDR2 YFSETQ. The CDR3 length is 16 residues. V shed 4 bases and J 1 base; nucleotides not matched to a gene: 6. CDR3 protein: CASSRWLAGNTGELFF. CDR3 DNA: TGCGCCAGCAGCCGGTGGCTAGCGGGGAACACCGGGGAGCTGTTTTTT. The complete variable domain, with remaining parts taken from reference TRBV5-1 and TRBJ2-2, reads KAGVTQTPRYLIKTRGQQVTLSCSPISGHRSVSWYQQTPGQGLQFLFEYFSETQRNKGNFPGRFSGRQFSNSRSEMNVSTLELGDSALYLCASSRWLAGNTGELFFGEGSRLTVL.

The chain carries TRBV9 and TRBJ2-1, with 11 bases that match TRBD2. This CDR3 has 15 amino acids. The germline CDR1 and CDR2 sequences are SGDLS and YYNGEE. The trim removed 3 bases at V and 1 base at J, leaving 0 bases unmatched. For the CDR3, the DNA is TGTGCCAGCAGCGCTAGCGGGAGGTCCTACAATGAGCAGTTCTTC. Protein: CASSASGRSYNEQFF. Full variable domain (outside the CDR3, taken from reference TRBV9 and TRBJ2-1): DSGVTQTPKHLITATGQRVTLRCSPRSGDLSVYWYQQSLDQGLQFLIQYYNGEERAKGNILERFSAQQFPDLHSELNLSSLELGDSALYFCASSASGRSYNEQFFGPGTRLTVL.

This clonotype was observed a handful of times. The chain couples TRBV28 to TRBJ1-4; D ambiguous. The CDR3 sequence is 11 residues long. Germline V lookup: CDR1 MDHEN, CDR2 SYDVKM. The germline V and J ends were trimmed by 3 bases and 7 bases, with 3 bases remaining between them. For the CDR3, the DNA is TGTGCCAGCAGTTTTCGTGAAAAACTGTTTTTT. Translated: CASSFREKLFF. Full variable domain (rest looked up from reference TRBV28 and TRBJ1-4): DVKVTQSSRYLVKRTGEKVFLECVQDMDHENMFWYRQDPGLGLRLIYFSYDVKMKEKGDIPEGYSVSREKKERFSLILESASTNQTSMYLCASSFREKLFFGSGTQLSVL.